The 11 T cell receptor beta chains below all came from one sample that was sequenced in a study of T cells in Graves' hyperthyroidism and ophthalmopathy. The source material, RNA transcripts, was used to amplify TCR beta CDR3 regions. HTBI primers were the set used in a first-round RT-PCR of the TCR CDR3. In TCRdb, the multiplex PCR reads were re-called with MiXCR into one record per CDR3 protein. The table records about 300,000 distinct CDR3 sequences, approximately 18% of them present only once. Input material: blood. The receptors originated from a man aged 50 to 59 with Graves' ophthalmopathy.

CDR3: CASSHAGGPGETQYF. CDR3 bases: TGTGCCAGCAGCCATGCAGGGGGGCCGGGGGAGACCCAGTACTTC. The V gene is TRBV13, the J gene TRBJ2-5; maybe TRBD1 (7 bases). Germline assignment: CDR1 PRHDT and CDR2 FYEKMQ (reference sequence). Trimming removed 5 bases from V and 5 bases from J, with 18 bases in between. This CDR3 is built from 15 residues.

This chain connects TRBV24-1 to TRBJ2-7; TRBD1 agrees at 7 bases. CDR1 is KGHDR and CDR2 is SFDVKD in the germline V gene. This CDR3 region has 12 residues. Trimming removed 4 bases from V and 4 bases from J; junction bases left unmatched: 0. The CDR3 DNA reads TGTGCCACCAGTGAGACAGGGTACGAGCAGTACTTC. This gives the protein CATSETGYEQYF.

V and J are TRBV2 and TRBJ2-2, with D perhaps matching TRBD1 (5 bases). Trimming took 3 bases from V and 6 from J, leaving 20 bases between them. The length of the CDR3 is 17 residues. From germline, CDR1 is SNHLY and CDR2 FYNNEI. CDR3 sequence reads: CASSEGPQGWGAGELFF. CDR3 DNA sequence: TGTGCCAGCAGTGAGGGCCCGCAGGGATGGGGTGCCGGGGAGCTGTTTTTT.

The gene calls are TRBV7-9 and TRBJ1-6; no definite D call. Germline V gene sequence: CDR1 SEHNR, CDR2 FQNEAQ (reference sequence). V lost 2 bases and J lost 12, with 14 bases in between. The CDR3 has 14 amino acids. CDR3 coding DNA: TGTGCCAGCAGCTTATTGGTAGGGTCGGAACCCCTCCACTTT. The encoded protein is CASSLLVGSEPLHF. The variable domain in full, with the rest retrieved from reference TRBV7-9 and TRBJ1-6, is DTGVSQNPRHKITKRGQNVTFRCDPISEHNRLYWYRQTLGQGPEFLTYFQNEAQLEKSRLLSDRFSAERPKGSFSTLEIQRTEQGDSAMYLCASSLLVGSEPLHFGNGTRLTVT.

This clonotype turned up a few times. The DNA for the CDR3 is TGTGCCAGCAGTGAACTAGCGGGACGTCACTCCAGGGAGACCCAGTACTTC. This translates into CASSELAGRHSRETQYF. V gene TRBV2 combines with J gene TRBJ2-5, with 9 bases fitting TRBD2. CDR3 size: 17 residues. The V gene's germline CDR1 is SNHLY and CDR2 FYNNEI. Losses at the gene ends were 2 bases for V and 5 bases for J; bases not matched to a gene: 12.

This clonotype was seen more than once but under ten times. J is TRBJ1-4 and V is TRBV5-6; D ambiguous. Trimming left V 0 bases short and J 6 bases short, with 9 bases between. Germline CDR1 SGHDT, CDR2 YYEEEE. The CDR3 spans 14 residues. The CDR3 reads CASSLAPHYEKLFF. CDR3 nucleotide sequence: TGTGCCAGCAGCTTGGCTCCGCATTATGAAAAACTGTTTTTT.

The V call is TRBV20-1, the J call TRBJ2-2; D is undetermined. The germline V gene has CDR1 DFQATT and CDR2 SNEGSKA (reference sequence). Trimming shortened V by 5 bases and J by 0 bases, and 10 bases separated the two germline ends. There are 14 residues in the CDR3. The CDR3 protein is CSARDKPNTGELFF. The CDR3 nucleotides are TGCAGTGCTCGCGACAAGCCGAACACCGGGGAGCTGTTTTTT.

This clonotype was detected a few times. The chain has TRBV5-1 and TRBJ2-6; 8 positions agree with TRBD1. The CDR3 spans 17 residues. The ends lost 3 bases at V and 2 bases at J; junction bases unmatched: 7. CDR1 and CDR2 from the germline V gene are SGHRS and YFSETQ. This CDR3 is CASSSAGGAAGANVLTF. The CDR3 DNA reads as TGCGCCAGCAGCTCGGCAGGGGGCGCCGCTGGGGCCAACGTCCTGACTTTC. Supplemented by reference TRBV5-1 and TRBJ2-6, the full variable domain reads KAGVTQTPRYLIKTRGQQVTLSCSPISGHRSVSWYQQTPGQGLQFLFEYFSETQRNKGNFPGRFSGRQFSNSRSEMNVSTLELGDSALYLCASSSAGGAAGANVLTFGAGSRLTVL.

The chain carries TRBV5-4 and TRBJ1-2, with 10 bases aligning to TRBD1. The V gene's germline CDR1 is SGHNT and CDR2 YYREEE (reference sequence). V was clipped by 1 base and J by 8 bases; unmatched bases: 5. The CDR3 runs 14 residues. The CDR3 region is CASSLRQGARGYTF. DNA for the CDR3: TGTGCCAGCAGCTTGAGACAGGGGGCGCGCGGCTACACCTTC.

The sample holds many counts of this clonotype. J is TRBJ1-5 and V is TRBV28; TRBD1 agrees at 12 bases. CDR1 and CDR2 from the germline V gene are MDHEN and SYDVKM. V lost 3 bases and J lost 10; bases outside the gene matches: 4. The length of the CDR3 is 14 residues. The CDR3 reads CASSFAGQGAPQHF. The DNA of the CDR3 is TGTGCCAGCAGTTTCGCGGGACAGGGGGCCCCCCAGCATTTT.

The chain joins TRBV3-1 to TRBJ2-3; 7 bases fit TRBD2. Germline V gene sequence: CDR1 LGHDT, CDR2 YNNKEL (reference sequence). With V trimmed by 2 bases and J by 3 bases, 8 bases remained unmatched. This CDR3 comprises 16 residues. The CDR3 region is CASSQPLAGDTDTQYF. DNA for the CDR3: TGTGCCAGCAGCCAACCTCTGGCGGGAGATACAGATACGCAGTATTTT.